Listed below are T cell receptor beta chains from one sample, sequenced in a study of monozygotic twins with inflammatory bowel disease. Following a re-call of the 5' RACE reads, TCRdb has one entry per CDR3 protein and lacks DNA. The sample is made up of approximately 400,000 distinct CDR3 sequences, and the top ten hold about 2.6% of it. Input material: blood. Receptors were obtained from a human donor with ulcerative colitis or Crohn's disease, or a healthy co-twin of an affected twin (not recorded which). Each CDR3 is given with its conserved first and last residue.

TRBJ2-3	TRBV25-1	CASSESGGATDTQYF
TRBJ1-4	TRBV5-1	CASSDPGQGKEKLFF
TRBJ1-2	TRBV14	CASSQKGPGGGYGYTF
TRBJ2-3	TRBV7-9	CASSRRLAPTDTQYF
TRBJ2-1	TRBV29-1	CSVEGGTDYYNEQFF
TRBJ1-1	TRBV5-6	CASSSPSQGNTEAFF
TRBJ2-2	TRBV5-1	CASREAMGTGELFF
TRBJ2-7	TRBV5-6	CASSLTGQGTYEQYF
TRBJ2-1	TRBV7-2	CASSSPYNEQFF
TRBJ1-5	TRBV12-3/TRBV12-4	CASSSSKPQHF
TRBJ1-6	TRBV6-5	CASRGQGTTPLHF
TRBJ2-4	TRBV29-1	CSAIGLAGRENIQYF
TRBJ2-7	TRBV2	CASSENFILSENEQYF
TRBJ1-2	TRBV6-6	CASSRGQGTYGYTF
TRBJ2-7	TRBV7-9	CASSSTTYEQYF
TRBJ1-6	TRBV5-1	CASSLAMESPLHF
TRBJ2-2	TRBV7-7	CASSRAGGTGELFF
TRBJ2-5	TRBV5-6	CASSLVAGGGRQETQYF
TRBJ1-1	TRBV5-1	CASNGQGISNTEAFF
TRBJ2-2	TRBV12-3/TRBV12-4	CASSFIGAGGNTGELFF
TRBJ2-7	TRBV28	CASSPPGQEAYEQYF
TRBJ2-3	TRBV20-1	CSAPDSEGTDTQYF
TRBJ2-2	TRBV10-3	CAISEQGRDTGELFF
TRBJ1-2	TRBV6-6	CASSYDPKDYGYTF
TRBJ1-3	TRBV12-3/TRBV12-4	CASSFETGGNTIYF
TRBJ1-1	TRBV14	CASSQGNSFGTEAFF
TRBJ2-1	TRBV5-4	CASSPGGLGDNEQFF
TRBJ1-2	TRBV6-5	CASRNSNSAGTYGYTF
TRBJ2-7	TRBV27	CASSFQPGQGAYEQYF
TRBJ2-1	TRBV6-5	CASSHGTYNEQFF
TRBJ2-3	TRBV20-1	CSARLAGLTDTQYF
TRBJ1-1	TRBV7-2	CASSFGGDTEAFF
TRBJ1-2	TRBV5-1	CASSLEGQLEAGYGYTF
TRBJ2-5	TRBV7-9	CASSLTGGAQETQYF
TRBJ2-7	TRBV10-3	CAISESGGTGAYEQYF
TRBJ2-1	TRBV5-1	CASSSPVGEGSEQFF
TRBJ2-1	TRBV5-1	CASSSGQGYNEQFF
TRBJ2-1	TRBV5-4	CASSYRGTYAEQFF
TRBJ2-3	TRBV6-1	CASNKVNTASTDTQYF
TRBJ2-1	TRBV6-5	CASSYTPNRGLTYNEQFF
TRBJ2-3	TRBV7-2	CASSLAGAADTQYF
TRBJ2-7	TRBV20-1	CSANGGGYEQYF
TRBJ1-5	TRBV6-2/TRBV6-3	CASSLPGQGAAQPQHF
TRBJ2-7	TRBV7-9	CASSLELARDEQYF
TRBJ2-7	TRBV7-2	CASSLRLLAGLSYEQYF
TRBJ2-5	TRBV27	CASSLSAGAGAIGETQYF
TRBJ2-7	TRBV29-1	CSVADGRSYEQYF
TRBJ2-1	TRBV10-3	CAISEPAGVSEQFF
TRBJ2-2	TRBV20-1	CSARVWGTGELFF
TRBJ2-5	TRBV19	CASSMGQPQETQYF
TRBJ2-3	TRBV4-2	CASSQVVETNLEETDTQYF
TRBJ2-5	TRBV10-3	CAISGDRPQETQYF
TRBJ2-2	TRBV10-3	CAISEAGTGNTGELFF